This T cell receptor (beta chain) was captured in a study of blood T cells in healthy people across ages. Study observations and caveats: The study found more naive CD4+ cells and higher diversity in long-lived than aged donors.

Healthy Caucasian individuals from Russia aged about 6 to 100 were enrolled as donors. The CDR3 length is 18 residues. V dropped 4 bases and J dropped 0 bases, with 20 bases sitting between them. CDR1 and CDR2 (germline): MNHEY, SVGEGT. The authors ran a second PCR of about 7 to 11 cycles using a sample-barcoded 5' primer and a J-beta primer mix. TCRdb reprocessed the 5' RACE reads via MiXCR and lists one record per CDR3 protein. The sample contains approximately 1,700,000 distinct CDR3 sequences, approximately 39% of which appear only once. Note on this clonotype: Its antigen is as yet unknown.

The J gene is TRBJ2-3, the V gene TRBV6-2 or TRBV6-3, with TRBD1 as a possible D gene (6 bases). The clonotype comes from a human donor in good health. Specimen: blood. CDR3 nucleotide sequence: TGTGCCAGCAGTTCCCCGGCCGGGACATCAACTAGCACAGATACGCAGTATTTT. It specifies CASSSPAGTSTSTDTQYF.